This is a list of T cell receptor beta chains from one sample in a study of radiotherapy plus CTLA-4 blockade in lung cancer. TCRdb's copy holds only in-frame clones and misses some; the assay was immunoSEQ multiplex PCR. The sample yields 70,000 to 85,000 clones, around 74% seen once. The sample here was peripheral blood, taken from a patient treated with radiotherapy plus ipilimumab. All receptors come from a human donor with non-small cell lung cancer whose response to radiotherapy plus ipilimumab could not be evaluated. Both conserved end residues are part of each CDR3. Fields, in order: D gene, clone size, CDR3 length, V gene, J gene, CDR3 protein, CDR3 DNA. D genes are given only for firm matches. Rows may omit the clone size; those that give it use once, few, many or a size class.

>-|-|13|TRBV7-2|TRBJ1-1
CASSFHRDTEAFF
TGTGCCAGCAGCTTTCACAGGGACACTGAAGCTTTCTTT
>-|-|13|TRBV7-9|TRBJ2-3
CASSFRGTDTQYF
TGTGCCAGCAGCTTCCGGGGCACAGATACGCAGTATTTT
>-|-|12|TRBV29-1|TRBJ1-2
CSLYREDGGYTF
TGCAGCTTATACAGGGAAGATGGAGGCTACACCTTC
>-|-|12|TRBV5-1|TRBJ2-3
CASAAPTDTQYF
TGCGCCAGTGCGGCCCCCACAGATACGCAGTATTTT
>-|-|17|TRBV4-1|TRBJ2-7
CASSQEDFEGETYEQYF
TGCGCCAGCAGCCAAGAGGACTTCGAGGGGGAGACCTACGAGCAGTACTTC
>-|-|15|TRBV7-3|TRBJ2-7
CASSQNGGGVYEQYF
TGTGCCAGCAGCCAGAATGGAGGGGGGGTCTACGAGCAGTACTTC
>TRBD1|once|16|TRBV5-4|TRBJ1-2
CASSVGTGGTLGGYTF
TGTGCCAGCAGCGTCGGGACAGGGGGCACTTTGGGTGGCTACACCTTC
>-|-|13|TRBV29-1|TRBJ1-2
CSVEGTANYGYTF
TGCAGCGTTGAAGGGACAGCTAACTATGGCTACACCTTC
>-|-|14|TRBV9|TRBJ1-2
CASSPTGTEYGYTF
TGTGCCAGCAGCCCGACCGGGACTGAGTATGGCTACACCTTC
>-|-|14|TRBV28|TRBJ1-4
CASSYRGANEKLFF
TGTGCCAGCAGTTACCGGGGTGCTAATGAAAAACTGTTTTTT
>-|-|14|TRBV7-9|TRBJ2-3
CASSFQGNTDTQYF
TGTGCCAGCAGTTTTCAGGGGAACACAGATACGCAGTATTTT
>-|-|13|TRBV11-3|TRBJ2-5
CASSPRDSETQYF
TGTGCCAGCAGCCCCCGGGACTCAGAGACCCAGTACTTC
>TRBD1|-|18|TRBV11-3|TRBJ2-2
CASSHDPGTGMNTGELFF
TGTGCCAGCAGCCACGACCCCGGGACAGGGATGAACACCGGGGAGCTGTTTTTT
>TRBD2|-|15|TRBV7-2|TRBJ2-1
CASSFTGTSSNEQFF
TGTGCCAGCAGCTTCACCGGGACTAGCAGCAATGAGCAGTTCTTC
>TRBD1|-|16|TRBV4-1|TRBJ1-2
CASSQPRQGKNYGYTF
TGCGCCAGCAGCCAACCACGACAGGGGAAAAACTATGGCTACACCTTC
>TRBD1|-|15|TRBV7-2|TRBJ2-1
CASSPRQGPRYEQFF
TGTGCCAGCAGCCCCCGACAGGGCCCTCGTTATGAGCAGTTCTTC
>TRBD2|-|17|TRBV7-9|TRBJ2-3
CASSLGTSGRTSDTQYF
TGTGCCAGCAGCTTAGGTACTAGCGGGAGGACTAGTGATACGCAGTATTTT
>TRBD2|-|14|TRBV5-4|TRBJ2-1
CASSFRGGNNEQFF
TGTGCCAGCAGTTTCCGGGGGGGAAACAATGAGCAGTTCTTC
>-|few|16|TRBV4-1|TRBJ2-5
CASSQEGGQPRETQYF
TGCGCCAGCAGCCAAGAGGGGGGACAGCCCAGGGAGACCCAGTACTTC
>-|-|16|TRBV7-2|TRBJ1-3
CASSLGTKSSGNTIYF
TGTGCCAGCAGCTTAGGGACAAAGAGCTCTGGAAACACCATATATTTT
>TRBD1|few|14|TRBV4-1|TRBJ1-4
CASTQTGRSEKLFF
TGCGCCAGCACCCAGACAGGGCGGAGCGAAAAACTGTTTTTT
>TRBD1|-|17|TRBV5-1|TRBJ2-4
CASSLGTGPLAKNIQYF
TGCGCCAGCAGCTTGGGGACAGGACCCCTAGCCAAAAACATTCAGTACTTC
>TRBD1|-|14|TRBV7-6|TRBJ1-1
CASSRGHLNTEAFF
TGTGCCAGCAGCAGGGGGCACCTTAACACTGAAGCTTTCTTT
>TRBD2|once|17|TRBV4-1|TRBJ2-1
CASSQQLAGGPYNEQFF
TGCGCCAGCAGCCAACAACTAGCGGGAGGCCCCTACAATGAGCAGTTCTTC
>TRBD1|-|14|TRBV6-1|TRBJ1-4
CASSEDRGREKLFF
TGTGCCAGCAGTGAGGACAGGGGGAGGGAAAAACTGTTTTTT
>-|once|15|TRBV11-2|TRBJ1-1
CASTFGRDGDTEAFF
TGTGCCAGCACTTTCGGCCGGGATGGGGACACTGAAGCTTTCTTT
>-|few|15|TRBV6-1|TRBJ2-2
CASSEEGGTTGELFF
TGTGCCAGCAGTGAAGAGGGGGGGACCACCGGGGAGCTGTTTTTT
>TRBD2|once|14|TRBV7-7|TRBJ2-1
CASSSRTSSGEQFF
TGTGCCAGCAGCTCTCGGACTAGTTCGGGTGAGCAGTTCTTC
>-|-|15|TRBV9|TRBJ2-7
CASSVRQGGPYEQYF
TGTGCCAGCAGCGTCCGGCAGGGGGGACCCTACGAGCAGTACTTC
>TRBD1|-|15|TRBV6-5|TRBJ2-3
CASSYFGTGADTQYF
TGTGCCAGCAGTTACTTTGGGACAGGCGCAGATACGCAGTATTTT
>-|-|15|TRBV7-9|TRBJ1-6
CATIGSNSYNSPLHF
TGTGCCACCATAGGGAGCAACTCCTATAATTCACCCCTCCACTTT
>TRBD1|-|15|TRBV5-1|TRBJ2-1
CASSSGTGDYNEQFF
TGCGCCAGCAGCTCCGGGACAGGGGATTACAATGAGCAGTTCTTC
>-|few|11|TRBV20-1|TRBJ2-1
CSGGWGNEQFF
TGCAGTGGCGGGTGGGGCAATGAGCAGTTCTTC
>TRBD2|-|18|TRBV29-1|TRBJ2-7
CSVHITGTSGRGSYEQYF
TGCAGCGTCCACATCACCGGGACTAGCGGGAGGGGCTCCTACGAGCAGTACTTC
>TRBD2|-|15|TRBV27|TRBJ2-7
CASSFTGGGNYEQYF
TGTGCCAGCAGTTTCACGGGAGGTGGGAACTACGAGCAGTACTTC
>TRBD2|-|14|TRBV9|TRBJ2-7
CASSPRGGEDGQYF
TGTGCCAGCAGCCCACGGGGAGGGGAGGACGGGCAGTACTTC
>TRBD1|few|17|TRBV4-1|TRBJ2-6
CASTGTATLSGANVLTF
TGCGCCAGCACTGGGACAGCGACCCTCTCCGGGGCCAACGTCCTGACTTTC
>-|once|14|TRBV15|TRBJ1-1
CATSRDQTAAEAFF
TGTGCCACCAGCAGAGATCAAACAGCAGCTGAAGCTTTCTTT
>TRBD2|-|15|TRBV11-3|TRBJ2-1
CASSSRAGTSGGSVF
TGTGCCAGCAGCTCCCGAGCGGGGACTAGCGGGGGCAGTGTCTTC
>-|-|15|TRBV7-2|TRBJ2-1
CASSLDRASYNEQFF
TGTGCCAGCAGCTTAGACAGGGCATCGTACAATGAGCAGTTCTTC
>TRBD2|few|15|TRBV5-1|TRBJ2-7
CASSLAGGRGHEQYF
TGCGCCAGCAGCTTGGCCGGCGGGAGAGGCCACGAGCAGTACTTC
>TRBD1|-|16|TRBV5-1|TRBJ2-6
CASSSQGAVGANVLTF
TGCGCCAGCAGCTCCCAGGGGGCTGTGGGGGCCAACGTCCTGACTTTC
>-|-|15|TRBV27|TRBJ1-4
CASSLGTTTNEKLFF
TGTGCCAGCAGTCTCGGGACAACTACTAATGAAAAACTGTTTTTT
>-|-|12|TRBV10-2|TRBJ2-1
CASRVDRSEQFF
TGCGCCAGCAGGGTAGACAGGTCGGAGCAGTTCTTC
>TRBD1|-|14|TRBV7-6|TRBJ1-1
CASSRGPLDTEAFF
TGTGCCAGCAGCAGGGGGCCTTTGGACACTGAAGCTTTCTTT
>TRBD2|-|15|TRBV2|TRBJ2-3
CASSPLATSTDTQYF
TGTGCCAGCAGTCCACTAGCGACAAGCACAGATACGCAGTATTTT
>TRBD1|-|15|TRBV4-1|TRBJ1-2
CASSQDHRGMGGYTF
TGTGCCAGCAGCCAAGATCACAGGGGAATGGGGGGCTACACCTTC
>-|once|15|TRBV4-2|TRBJ1-3
CASSQDGRAGNTIYF
TGTGCCAGCAGCCAAGACGGCAGGGCTGGAAACACCATATATTTT
>TRBD1|-|16|TRBV7-9|TRBJ1-6
CASSLYGTGINSPLHF
TGTGCCAGCAGCTTATACGGGACAGGGATTAATTCACCCCTCCACTTT
>TRBD2|once|17|TRBV2|TRBJ2-3
CASSELTSGGRTDTQYF
TGTGCCAGCAGTGAACTAACTAGCGGGGGGAGGACAGATACGCAGTATTTT
>-|-|17|TRBV19|TRBJ2-2
CASSGASSQGEAGELFF
TGTGCCAGTAGTGGGGCCTCGTCGCAGGGTGAGGCCGGGGAGCTGTTTTTT
>-|-|11|TRBV29-1|TRBJ1-3
CSALDGNTIYF
TGCAGCGCCCTAGATGGAAACACCATATATTTT
>-|once|14|TRBV11-2|TRBJ2-5
CASSLAGVRETQYF
TGTGCCAGCAGCTTAGCCGGGGTTCGAGAGACCCAGTACTTC
>-|once|14|TRBV19|TRBJ1-1
CASSTRGSHTEAFF
TGTGCCAGTAGTACCAGGGGTTCTCACACTGAAGCTTTCTTT
>TRBD1|-|15|TRBV25-1|TRBJ1-2
CASSDLTGTGDGYTF
TGTGCCAGCAGTGACCTAACCGGGACAGGGGATGGCTACACCTTC